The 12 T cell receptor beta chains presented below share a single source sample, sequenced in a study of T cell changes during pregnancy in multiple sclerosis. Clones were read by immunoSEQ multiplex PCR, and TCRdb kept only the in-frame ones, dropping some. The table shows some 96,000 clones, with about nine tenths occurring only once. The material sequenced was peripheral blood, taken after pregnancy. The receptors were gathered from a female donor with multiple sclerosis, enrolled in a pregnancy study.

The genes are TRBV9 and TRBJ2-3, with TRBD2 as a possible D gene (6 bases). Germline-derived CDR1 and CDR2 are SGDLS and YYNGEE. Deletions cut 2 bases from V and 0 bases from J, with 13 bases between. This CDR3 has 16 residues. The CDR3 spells CASSVLSGTSTDTQYF. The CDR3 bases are TGTGCCAGCAGCGTTTTATCCGGGACTAGCACAGATACGCAGTATTTT.

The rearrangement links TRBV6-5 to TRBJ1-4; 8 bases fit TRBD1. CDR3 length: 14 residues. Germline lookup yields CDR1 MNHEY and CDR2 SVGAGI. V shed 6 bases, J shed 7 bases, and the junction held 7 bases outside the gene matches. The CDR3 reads CASRGTGPSEKLFF. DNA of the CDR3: TGTGCCAGCAGAGGGACAGGTCCCAGTGAAAAACTGTTTTTT.

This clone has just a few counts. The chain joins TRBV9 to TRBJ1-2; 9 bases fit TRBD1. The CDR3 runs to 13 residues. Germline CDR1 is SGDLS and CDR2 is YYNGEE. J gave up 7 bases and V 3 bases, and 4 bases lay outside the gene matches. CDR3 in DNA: TGTGCCAGCAGCGAACAGGGGGCCAGTGGCTACACCTTC. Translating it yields CASSEQGASGYTF.

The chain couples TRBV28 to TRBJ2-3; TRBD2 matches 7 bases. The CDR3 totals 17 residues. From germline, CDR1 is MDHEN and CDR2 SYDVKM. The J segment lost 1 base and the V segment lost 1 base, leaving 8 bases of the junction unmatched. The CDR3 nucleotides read TGTGCCAGCAGTTTATCCTACGGGGGAGGGGGCACAGATACGCAGTATTTT. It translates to CASSLSYGGGGTDTQYF.

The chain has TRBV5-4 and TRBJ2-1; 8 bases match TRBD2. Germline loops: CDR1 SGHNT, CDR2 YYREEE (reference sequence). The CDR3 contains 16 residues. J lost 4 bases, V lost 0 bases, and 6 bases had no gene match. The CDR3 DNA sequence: TGTGCCAGCAGCTTGGGGGGAGCGGGAGTGTACAATGAGCAGTTCTTC. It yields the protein CASSLGGAGVYNEQFF.

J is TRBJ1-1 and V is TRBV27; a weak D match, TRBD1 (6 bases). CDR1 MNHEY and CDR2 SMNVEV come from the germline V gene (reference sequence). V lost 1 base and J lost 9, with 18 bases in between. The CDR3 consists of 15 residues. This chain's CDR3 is CASSLLEGGIRKAFF. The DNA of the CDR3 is TGTGCCAGCAGTTTATTAGAAGGGGGTATTCGTAAAGCTTTCTTT.

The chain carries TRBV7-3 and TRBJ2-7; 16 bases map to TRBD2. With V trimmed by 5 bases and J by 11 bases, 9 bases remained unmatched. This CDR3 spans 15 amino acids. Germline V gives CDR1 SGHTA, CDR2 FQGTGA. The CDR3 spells CASSPTGTSGGAKYF. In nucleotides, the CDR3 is TGTGCCAGCAGCCCGACCGGGACTAGCGGGGGGGCTAAGTACTTC.

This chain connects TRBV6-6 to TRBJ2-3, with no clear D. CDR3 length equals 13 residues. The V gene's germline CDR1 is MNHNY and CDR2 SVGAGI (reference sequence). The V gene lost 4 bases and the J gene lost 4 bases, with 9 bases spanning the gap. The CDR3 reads CASSFDMADTQYF. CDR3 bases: TGTGCCAGCAGTTTCGACATGGCAGATACGCAGTATTTT.

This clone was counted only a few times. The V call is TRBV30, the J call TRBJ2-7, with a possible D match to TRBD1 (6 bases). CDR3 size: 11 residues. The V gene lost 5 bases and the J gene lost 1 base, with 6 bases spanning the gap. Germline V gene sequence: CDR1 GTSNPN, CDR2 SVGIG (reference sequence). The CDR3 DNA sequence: TGTGCCTGGGGACAGTCCTACGAGCAGTACTTC. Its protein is CAWGQSYEQYF. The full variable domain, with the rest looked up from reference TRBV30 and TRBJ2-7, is SQTIHQWPATLVQPVGSPLSLECTVEGTSNPNLYWYRQAAGRGLQLLFYSVGIGQISSEVPQNLSASRPQDRQFILSSKKLLLSDSGFYLCAWGQSYEQYFGPGTRLTVT.

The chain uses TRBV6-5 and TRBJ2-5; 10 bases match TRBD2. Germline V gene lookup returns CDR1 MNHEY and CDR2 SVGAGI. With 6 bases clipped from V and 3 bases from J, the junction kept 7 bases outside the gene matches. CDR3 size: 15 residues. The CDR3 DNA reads TGTGCCAGCAGCCCATTGAGCGGGGGGGAAGAGACCCAGTACTTC. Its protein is CASSPLSGGEETQYF.

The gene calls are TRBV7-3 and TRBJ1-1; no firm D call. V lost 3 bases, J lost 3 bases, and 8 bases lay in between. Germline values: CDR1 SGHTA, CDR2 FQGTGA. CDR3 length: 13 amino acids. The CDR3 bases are TGTGCCAGCAGCTTTAATTGGCACACTGAAGCTTTCTTT. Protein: CASSFNWHTEAFF.

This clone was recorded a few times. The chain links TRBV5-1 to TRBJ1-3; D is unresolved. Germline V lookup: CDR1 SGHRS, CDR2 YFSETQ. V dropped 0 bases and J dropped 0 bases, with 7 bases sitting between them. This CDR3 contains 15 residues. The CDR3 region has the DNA TGCGCCAGCAGCTTGGAATACAGCTCTGGAAACACCATATATTTT. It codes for CASSLEYSSGNTIYF.